These T cell receptor beta chains were read from a single sample in a study of patients and donors after allogeneic stem cell transplantation. TCRdb analysed the RT-PCR reads with MiXCR anew, one entry per CDR3 protein. The table has roughly 960,000 distinct CDR3 sequences, roughly 18% seen once; the top ten hold around 5.5%. The sequencing sample was made of blood, either unsorted or a sorted T cell fraction (not recorded which). The origin of the receptors is a human donor who was either an allogeneic HSCT recipient or a stem cell or donor lymphocyte infusion donor (not recorded which). It is not recorded whose cells these are; they may come from a transplant donor. CDR3s include the opening cysteine and the closing phenylalanine or tryptophan. The D gene is left open where the match is weak. Expanded clones are given a class, and other clones once, few, many or no size at all.

TRBD2	few	TRBV15	TRBJ2-1	TGTGCCACCAGCAGAGACGGAGCTAGCGGCTACAATGAGCAGTTCTTC	CATSRDGASGYNEQFF
.	.	TRBV20-1	TRBJ2-1	TGCAGTGCTAGAGATCGAGGCTCCAGCTCCTACAATGAGCAGTTCTTC	CSARDRGSSSYNEQFF
.	.	TRBV29-1	TRBJ1-1	TGCAGCGTTTGGGAGGGGATGAACACTGAAGCTTTCTTT	CSVWEGMNTEAFF
.	.	TRBV27	TRBJ1-3	TGTGCCAGCAGTTTCACCCCCCCGGGAGGCCCCTCTGGAAACACCATATATTTT	CASSFTPPGGPSGNTIYF
.	few	TRBV30	TRBJ2-5	TGTGCCTTGGGTCAGTATCAAGAGACCCAGTACTTC	CALGQYQETQYF
TRBD1	.	TRBV30	TRBJ2-3	TGTGCCTGGAGATTGGGGGGCAGGGGGCCTACGCAGTATTTT	CAWRLGGRGPTQYF
TRBD2	many	TRBV12-3/TRBV12-4	TRBJ2-1	TGTGCCAGCAGTACCACAATTAGCGGGAGGGCCAATGAGCAGTTCTTC	CASSTTISGRANEQFF
.	.	TRBV2	TRBJ2-2	TGTGCCATCCAGGGACCGCCATGGGCCGGGGAGCTGTTTTTT	CAIQGPPWAGELFF
.	.	TRBV5-5	TRBJ2-3	TGTGCCAGCAGCTCGATTGGGGGGTTCACAGATACGCAGTATTTT	CASSSIGGFTDTQYF
TRBD2	.	TRBV7-9	TRBJ2-5	TGTGCCAGCAGCCCCCGAGCGGGGGGTGGGGAGACCCAGTACTTC	CASSPRAGGGETQYF
.	.	TRBV10-3	TRBJ1-5	TGTGCCATCAGTGAGCGAACAGGGAAACAGCCCCAGCATTTT	CAISERTGKQPQHF
.	.	TRBV6-5	TRBJ1-1	TGTGCCAGCAGTTCGCGTGGGGTGAGCCCTGAAGCTTTCTTT	CASSSRGVSPEAFF
TRBD1	.	TRBV6-1	TRBJ2-3	TGTGCCAGCAGCCCCGGGCAGGGGGCCTTAGATACGCAGTATTTT	CASSPGQGALDTQYF
TRBD2	.	TRBV7-9	TRBJ2-5	TGTGCCAGCAGCCGGGAGGGCCTAGGCGAGACCCAGTACTTC	CASSREGLGETQYF
TRBD2	.	TRBV20-1	TRBJ2-1	TGCAGTGCTATGAGGACTAGCAATGAGCAGTTCTTC	CSAMRTSNEQFF
.	few	TRBV30	TRBJ1-6	TGTGCCTGGAGTCCAGAATCCCATTCACCCCTCCACTTT	CAWSPESHSPLHF
.	few	TRBV6-1	TRBJ1-2	TGTGCCAGCAGACATCTGGACAGTCGAAGCTATGGCTACACCTTC	CASRHLDSRSYGYTF
TRBD2	.	TRBV7-3	TRBJ2-2	TGTGCCAGCAGCCCGACATCTCGACTAGCGGGAAACACCGGGGAGCTGTTTTTT	CASSPTSRLAGNTGELFF
TRBD2	few	TRBV11-2	TRBJ2-3	TGTGCCAGCAGCCCGAGACCTAGCGGGGGAAGCACAGATACGCAGTATTTT	CASSPRPSGGSTDTQYF
TRBD1	.	TRBV6-5	TRBJ2-7	TGTGCCAGCAGTTACTCCCAGACAGGGCTTTACGAGCAGTACTTC	CASSYSQTGLYEQYF
.	.	TRBV28	TRBJ1-3	TGTGCCAGCAGTTTTCGGGGGAGGACTGGAAACACCATATATTTT	CASSFRGRTGNTIYF
.	.	TRBV15	TRBJ1-5	TGTGCCACCAGCAGAGATCTCCCGTGGACAGAAAGCTATAGCAATCAGCCCCAGCATTTT	CATSRDLPWTESYSNQPQHF
.	.	TRBV12-3/TRBV12-4	TRBJ2-1	TGTGCCAGCAGTTCGACTAGGAATGAGCAGTTCTTC	CASSSTRNEQFF
.	few	TRBV6-5	TRBJ1-2	TGTGCCAGCAGTTCTGCCTCAATCCCCGGGAATTATGGCTACACCTTC	CASSSASIPGNYGYTF
.	few	TRBV6-2/TRBV6-3	TRBJ2-3	TGTGCCAGCAGTTACTCGATACAGACACCCAGCACAGATACGCAGTATTTT	CASSYSIQTPSTDTQYF
TRBD1	.	TRBV20-1	TRBJ1-1	TGCAGTGCTAGAAATTCCCGACAGGGTGGGACTGAAGCTTTCTTT	CSARNSRQGGTEAFF
TRBD1	few	TRBV29-1	TRBJ1-1	TGCAGCGTCCCAGGGACAGGGAGAGGGAACACTGAAGCTTTCTTT	CSVPGTGRGNTEAFF
.	.	TRBV27	TRBJ1-1	TGTGCCAGCAGAGAGGGGTGGGGTGAAGCTTTCTTT	CASREGWGEAFF
TRBD2	few	TRBV12-3/TRBV12-4	TRBJ2-3	TGTGCCAGCAGTAAAGCGGGAGGGGGGACAGATACGCAGTATTTT	CASSKAGGGTDTQYF
.	.	TRBV12-3/TRBV12-4	TRBJ1-5	TGTGCCAGCAGTTTGGGACCTCCAGAGAGCAATCAGCCCCAGCATTTT	CASSLGPPESNQPQHF
.	few	TRBV7-9	TRBJ1-5	TGTGCCAGCAGCTGGGGGATGAATCAGCCCCAGCATTTT	CASSWGMNQPQHF
TRBD2	.	TRBV27	TRBJ2-7	TGTGCCAGCAGTTACCTAGTAGCGGGAGGCTACGAGCAGTACTTC	CASSYLVAGGYEQYF
.	many	TRBV25-1	TRBJ2-1	TGTGCCAGCAGTGTCTCCTACAATGAGCAGTTCTTC	CASSVSYNEQFF
.	.	TRBV27	TRBJ1-5	TGTGCCAGCAGTTTTAAGGGGGTTGGCAATCAGCCCCAGCATTTT	CASSFKGVGNQPQHF
.	.	TRBV4-3	TRBJ2-7	TGCGCCAGCAGCCAAGAAGTTAGCGGCTACGAGCAGTACTTC	CASSQEVSGYEQYF
.	few	TRBV7-9	TRBJ2-2	TGTGCCAGCAGCTTCTCACTAGAAATGAACACCGGGGAGCTGTTTTTT	CASSFSLEMNTGELFF
.	.	TRBV4-3	TRBJ2-4	TGCGCCAGCAGCCAAGAGGGGTTAGCCAAAAACATTCAGTACTTC	CASSQEGLAKNIQYF
TRBD2	.	TRBV7-9	TRBJ2-1	TGTGCCAGCAGCGGGTCGGGACTAGCCCTTGTAGGTGAGCAGTTCTTC	CASSGSGLALVGEQFF
TRBD2	few	TRBV10-3	TRBJ2-3	TGTGCCATCAGTGGTACTAGCGGGAGTACAGATACGCAGTATTTT	CAISGTSGSTDTQYF
.	few	TRBV18	TRBJ2-7	TGTGCCAGCTCCCCTCCATGGTCCTACGAGCAGTACTTC	CASSPPWSYEQYF
TRBD1	.	TRBV12-3/TRBV12-4	TRBJ2-5	TGTGCCAGCAATCCAGGGGGCCCCATAAAAGAGACCCAGTACTTC	CASNPGGPIKETQYF
TRBD1	.	TRBV29-1	TRBJ2-5	TGCAGCGTCCGGGGTCGACAGGGCATTAGGGAGACCCAGTACTTC	CSVRGRQGIRETQYF
.	few	TRBV20-1	TRBJ2-2	TGCAGTGCTCAGGACTCCCGAACCGGGGAGCTGTTTTTT	CSAQDSRTGELFF
.	few	TRBV5-1	TRBJ1-2	TGCGCCAGCAGCTTGGCCAAGGAGGCTGGCTACACCTTC	CASSLAKEAGYTF
.	few	TRBV7-9	TRBJ2-1	TGTGCCAGCAGCCCTGTCCCGACAGGGGGACTAGCCGCTCAGTTCTTC	CASSPVPTGGLAAQFF